Below are 27 T cell receptor beta chains sequenced from a single sample in a study of T cell repertoires in cytomegalovirus infection. TCRdb passed the reads through MiXCR, listing each CDR3 protein once. In the table there are over 150,000 distinct CDR3 sequences, roughly 17% of which are singletons. What was sequenced was CD8+ T cells from PBMCs. These receptors originate from a human donor in good health (CMV status not recorded). Some clones in this sample may be carry-over from other donors' samples.

The rearrangement uses TRBV7-8 and TRBJ2-1; D uncertain. V shed 0 bases and J shed 6 bases, with 6 bases lying between them. Germline CDR1 reads SGHVS; CDR2 reads FQNEAQ. This CDR3 contains 13 residues. CDR3 residues: CASSLAGINEQFF. The CDR3, as DNA: TGTGCCAGCAGCTTAGCAGGGATCAATGAGCAGTTCTTC.

CDR3 residues: CAVGTGNIGTEAFF. CDR3 bases: TGTGCCGTGGGGACAGGGAATATTGGGACTGAAGCTTTCTTT. This chain links TRBV10-3 with TRBJ1-1, with 9 bases that match TRBD1. The CDR3 consists of 14 residues. The germline gives CDR1 ENHRY, CDR2 SYGVKD. The V and J ends lost 11 bases and 5 bases, in that order; junction bases with no gene match: 12.

The chain uses TRBV11-1 and TRBJ2-5; D unclear. CDR3 length: 14 amino acids. CDR1 is SGHAT, CDR2 FQDESV, per germline (reference sequence). V lost 1 base, J lost 2 bases, and 8 bases lay in between. The DNA for the CDR3 is TGTGCCAGCAGCTTAGATGCGGAACAAGAGACCCAGTACTTC. Protein product: CASSLDAEQETQYF.

This clonotype was seen a handful of times. The chain recombines TRBV20-1 with TRBJ1-5; no definite D call. V lost 0 bases, J lost 7 bases, and 16 bases lay in between. The germline V gene has CDR1 DFQATT and CDR2 SNEGSKA (reference sequence). The CDR3 extends over 15 amino acids. CDR3 amino acids: CSARDDLRPGQPQHF. In DNA form, the CDR3 reads TGCAGTGCTAGAGATGATTTGCGACCGGGACAGCCCCAGCATTTT.

V gene TRBV7-2 combines with J gene TRBJ1-1; 7 bases line up with TRBD1. The ends lost 2 bases at V and 7 bases at J; junction bases unmatched: 4. Germline CDR1 SGHTA, CDR2 FQGNSA. This CDR3 region has 13 residues. The CDR3 loop reads CASSLIGGDEAFF. CDR3 bases: TGTGCCAGCAGCTTAATAGGGGGCGATGAAGCTTTCTTT.

DNA for the CDR3: TGTGCCAGCAGCTTAGGGTGGGGGACAGAGCAAGAGACCCAGTACTTC. Its protein product is CASSLGWGTEQETQYF. The rearrangement joins TRBV7-2 to TRBJ2-5; TRBD1 agrees at 7 bases. V shed 1 base, J shed 2 bases, and the junction held 7 bases outside the gene matches. The CDR3 contains 16 residues. Germline-derived CDR1 and CDR2 are SGHTA and FQGNSA.

This clonotype has just a few counts. J is TRBJ2-7 and V is TRBV7-2, with D tentatively TRBD1 (5 bases). Trimming removed 5 bases at V and 5 bases at J, with 16 bases between. This CDR3 has 14 amino acids. The germline V gene encodes CDR1 SGHTA and CDR2 FQGNSA. DNA of the CDR3: TGTGCCAGCAGCCCCCTCTTAGGGGTCGACGAGCAGTACTTC. Protein: CASSPLLGVDEQYF.

V gene TRBV5-6 combines with J gene TRBJ2-3; D is unclear. Germline V gene data show CDR1 as SGHDT and CDR2 as YYEEEE. CDR3 length: 12 amino acids. The V end lost 4 bases, the J end lost 5 bases, and 8 bases lay between the germline ends. The CDR3 is CASSTLLDTQYF. The CDR3 DNA reads TGTGCCAGCAGCACTCTTCTAGATACGCAGTATTTT.

The sample holds a few counts of this clonotype. The chain joins TRBV2 to TRBJ1-2; D possibly corresponds to TRBD1 (5 bases). CDR1 is SNHLY, CDR2 FYNNEI, per germline. The CDR3 spans 13 residues. V gave up 9 bases and J gave up 8 bases, with 19 bases separating them. The CDR3 loop is CASGGRGSWGYTF. The CDR3 bases are TGTGCCAGTGGGGGACGGGGGTCTTGGGGCTACACCTTC.

This clonotype has only a few counts. CDR3 DNA: TGTGCCAGCAGCTTAAGCAGGGCGTCCACTGAAGCTTTCTTT. Its translation: CASSLSRASTEAFF. The rearrangement links TRBV7-6 to TRBJ1-1, with D maybe TRBD1 (5 bases). The CDR3 has 14 residues. V dropped 2 bases and J dropped 4 bases, with 11 bases sitting between them. CDR1 and CDR2 (germline): SGHVS, FNYEAQ.

CDR3 DNA sequence: TGTGCCAGCCTGTGCGGGGACAACTCCTACGAGCAGTACTTC. Its translation is CASLCGDNSYEQYF. The chain has TRBV25-1 and TRBJ2-7; D may match TRBD1 or TRBD2 (6 bases each). Germline V gene data show CDR1 as MGHDK and CDR2 as SYGVNS. This CDR3 comprises 14 residues. The germline V and J ends were trimmed by 8 bases and 0 bases, with 14 bases remaining between them.

In this sample, this clonotype turned up a few times. The chain links TRBV7-2 to TRBJ1-1; D may be TRBD1 (6 bases). The germline V and J ends were trimmed by 2 bases and 5 bases, with 21 bases remaining between them. The CDR3 extends over 17 amino acids. CDR1 and CDR2 (germline): SGHTA, FQGNSA. DNA of the CDR3: TGTGCCAGCAGCTTACCTTCTCGTTACTTGAGGGGGACTGAAGCTTTCTTT. This translates into CASSLPSRYLRGTEAFF.

This clonotype was observed a few times. This chain links TRBV27 with TRBJ2-6; D is uncertain. Germline V gene sequence: CDR1 MNHEY, CDR2 SMNVEV (reference sequence). There are 13 residues in the CDR3. The V and J ends lost 3 bases and 1 base respectively, with 1 base between them. This CDR3 is CASSFSGANVLTF. The CDR3 nucleotides are TGTGCCAGCAGTTTTTCTGGGGCCAACGTCCTGACTTTC.

V gene TRBV6-2 or TRBV6-3 combines with J gene TRBJ2-2; possibly TRBD1 or TRBD2 for D (5 bases each). The length of the CDR3 is 14 residues. Trimming stripped 2 bases from V and 3 bases from J, with 7 bases between. Germline V CDR1 and CDR2: MNHEY, SVGEGT. The CDR3 DNA sequence: TGTGCCAGCAGTTACCCGGGGCACACCGGGGAGCTGTTTTTT. Protein product: CASSYPGHTGELFF.

The chain joins TRBV19 to TRBJ2-1; tentative D call: TRBD1 (6 bases). The CDR3 contains 15 residues. Germline V gives CDR1 LNHDA, CDR2 SQIVND (reference sequence). V shed 2 bases and J shed 5 bases, with 13 bases lying between them. CDR3 sequence (DNA): TGTGCCAGTAGTATACCGAGACAGGTCCACAATGAGCAGTTCTTC. Translating it yields CASSIPRQVHNEQFF. Combining the CDR3 with reference TRBV19 and TRBJ2-1 gives the whole variable domain DGGITQSPKYLFRKEGQNVTLSCEQNLNHDAMYWYRQDPGQGLRLIYYSQIVNDFQKGDIAEGYSVSREKKESFPLTVTSAQKNPTAFYLCASSIPRQVHNEQFFGPGTRLTVL.

This clonotype has just a few counts. The chain joins TRBV20-1 to TRBJ1-2, with TRBD1 identical over 7 bases. CDR1 is DFQATT and CDR2 is SNEGSKA in the germline V gene (reference sequence). V was clipped by 0 bases and J by 8 bases; unmatched bases: 15. The CDR3 loop spans 16 amino acids. DNA of the CDR3: TGCAGTGCTAGAGAGAGTAGGGGGCGGGGGCGAGGAGGCTACACCTTC. Amino acid sequence: CSARESRGRGRGGYTF.

The genes are TRBV4-1 and TRBJ2-3; 10 bases map to TRBD2. This CDR3 is 18 amino acids long. Germline V gene data show CDR1 as MGHRA and CDR2 as YSYEKL. The J segment lost 7 bases and the V segment lost 3 bases, leaving 16 bases of the junction unmatched. Here the CDR3 reads CASSHGASGGHPFNTQYF. CDR3 bases: TGCGCCAGCAGCCATGGGGCTAGCGGGGGCCACCCCTTCAATACGCAGTATTTT.

The chain joins TRBV7-6 to TRBJ2-1, with TRBD2 matching 9 bases. CDR1 and CDR2 from the germline V gene are SGHVS and FNYEAQ. The CDR3 spans 15 residues. V dropped 6 bases and J dropped 10; count of bases not matched to a gene: 13. For the CDR3, the DNA is TGTGCCAGCAGTTCGAACCCCCTAGCGGGGCGGGAGCAGTTCTTC. Protein product: CASSSNPLAGREQFF. The full variable domain, rest sourced from reference TRBV7-6 and TRBJ2-1, is GAGVSQSPRYKVTKRGQDVALRCDPISGHVSLYWYRQALGQGPEFLTYFNYEAQQDKSGLPNDRFSAERPEGSISTLTIQRTEQRDSAMYRCASSSNPLAGREQFFGPGTRLTVL.

The chain recombines TRBV7-3 with TRBJ2-3, with 8 positions matching TRBD2. The CDR3 has 13 amino acids. With 7 bases clipped from V and 6 bases from J, the junction kept 6 bases outside the gene matches. Germline CDR1 is SGHTA and CDR2 is FQGTGA. CDR3 DNA sequence: TGTGCCAGCACCCCGGGGGGGGAGGATACGCAGTATTTT. The encoded protein is CASTPGGEDTQYF.

In this sample, this clonotype turned up a few times. The chain has TRBV7-2 and TRBJ1-2; D remains unclear. V was pared by 0 bases and J by 8 bases, with 7 bases between. Germline V gene lookup returns CDR1 SGHTA and CDR2 FQGNSA. This CDR3 contains 12 residues. The CDR3 sequence: CASSLASRGYTF. DNA of the CDR3: TGTGCCAGCAGCTTAGCATCGCGCGGCTACACCTTC.

This clonotype appeared many times. The chain recombines TRBV7-2 with TRBJ2-7; D gene unclear. CDR1 and CDR2 (germline): SGHTA, FQGNSA. The V end lost 5 bases, the J end lost 3 bases, and 17 bases lay between the germline ends. This CDR3 is 15 amino acids long. CDR3 sequence (DNA): TGTGCCAGCAGCCTTACGGACCTCGGATTCTACGAGCAGTACTTC. Encoded protein: CASSLTDLGFYEQYF. The entire variable domain, with the rest obtained from reference TRBV7-2 and TRBJ2-7, is as follows: GAGVSQSPSNKVTEKGKDVELRCDPISGHTALYWYRQSLGQGLEFLIYFQGNSAPDKSGLPSDRFSAERTGGSVSTLTIQRTQQEDSAVYLCASSLTDLGFYEQYFGPGTRLTVT.

As to this clonotype: Just one base apart from a much larger clone, this may be a read error. The chain links TRBV7-2 to TRBJ1-5, with TRBD1 matching over 7 bases. The V gene's germline CDR1 is SGHTA and CDR2 FQGNSA. The CDR3 covers 15 residues. Here the CDR3 DNA reads TGTGCCAGCAGCTTAGAGGGGGCTCGGAATCAGCCCCAGCAGTTT. Protein sequence: CASSLEGARNQPQQF.

V and J are TRBV29-1 and TRBJ2-7; tentatively, D is TRBD1 (7 bases). V was shortened by 1 base and J by 0 bases, with 19 bases between the two germline ends. Germline V gene data show CDR1 as SQVTM and CDR2 as ANQGSEA. CDR3 length equals 17 residues. As DNA, the CDR3 is TGCAGCGTTGAAGGCTCAGGCGGGACAGCCAGCTCCTACGAGCAGTACTTC. Protein sequence: CSVEGSGGTASSYEQYF.

This chain uses TRBV28 with TRBJ1-1; D is undetermined. This CDR3 contains 16 residues. Germline V lookup: CDR1 MDHEN, CDR2 SYDVKM. V lost 3 bases and J lost 5, with 19 bases in between. The CDR3 loop reads CASSLGTDISSTEAFF. CDR3 bases: TGTGCCAGCAGTTTGGGTACCGACATTTCCTCGACTGAAGCTTTCTTT.

The chain joins TRBV7-9 to TRBJ2-6; 8 positions agree with TRBD1. The CDR3 consists of 21 residues. Per the germline V gene, CDR1 is SEHNR and CDR2 is FQNEAQ (reference sequence). V dropped 1 base and J dropped 1; count of bases not matched to a gene: 15. The CDR3 region is CASSLEGRDRDRRSGANVLTF. In nucleotides, the CDR3 is TGTGCCAGCAGCTTAGAGGGTAGAGACCGGGACAGGAGGTCTGGGGCCAACGTCCTGACTTTC. Based on the CDR3 plus reference TRBV7-9 and TRBJ2-6, the full variable domain is DTGVSQNPRHKITKRGQNVTFRCDPISEHNRLYWYRQTLGQGPEFLTYFQNEAQLEKSRLLSDRFSAERPKGSFSTLEIQRTEQGDSAMYLCASSLEGRDRDRRSGANVLTFGAGSRLTVL.

This clonotype turned up a few times. V gene TRBV28 combines with J gene TRBJ2-2, with 7 bases identical to TRBD1. Germline V CDR1 and CDR2: MDHEN, SYDVKM. The CDR3 length is 16 residues. The trim removed 4 bases at V and 6 bases at J, leaving 11 bases unmatched. The CDR3 region is CASSSRQGLIAGELFF. The CDR3 nucleotides are TGTGCCAGCAGTTCCCGACAGGGATTGATCGCCGGGGAGCTGTTTTTT.

This sequence joins TRBV6-6 and TRBJ1-1; D gene uncertain. V was clipped by 1 base and J by 9 bases, with 6 bases between them. The germline gives CDR1 MNHNY, CDR2 SVGAGI (reference sequence). There are 11 residues in the CDR3. Here the CDR3 reads CASSYFAKAFF. DNA for the CDR3: TGTGCCAGCAGTTACTTCGCGAAAGCTTTCTTT.